The 3 T cell receptor beta chains reported below all come from one sample, sequenced in a study of cytomegalovirus exposure and HLA in healthy donors. Primers: 60 Vbeta forward and 13 Jbeta reverse. Method: immunoSEQ multiplex PCR; TCRdb's copy keeps in-frame clones and lacks some. The sample lists over 150,000 clones, roughly 79% seen once, with 2.9% in the top ten. Source material: PBMCs. These TCRs come from a male donor in good health and CMV-seronegative.

The rearrangement joins TRBV6-1 to TRBJ1-6; D perhaps matches TRBD1 (6 bases). V was cut by 1 base and J by 8 bases, with 15 bases left in between. The CDR3 sequence is 16 residues long. CDR1 is MNHNS and CDR2 is SASEGT in the germline V gene. CDR3 in amino acids: CASSEGSRGRDSPLHF. In DNA, the CDR3 is TGTGCCAGCAGTGAAGGCTCCAGGGGTCGGGATTCACCCCTCCACTTT.

V gene TRBV6-5 combines with J gene TRBJ1-5, with unresolved D. The CDR3 totals 15 residues. Looked up from germline, CDR1 is MNHEY and CDR2 is SVGAGI. Trimming pared 0 bases from V and 0 bases from J, leaving 6 bases between. The CDR3 is CASSYSSYSNQPQHF. CDR3 bases: TGTGCCAGCAGTTACTCGAGCTATAGCAATCAGCCCCAGCATTTT.

CDR3 amino acids: CASGWETNTQYF. In DNA form, the CDR3 reads TGTGCTAGTGGGTGGGAGACGAATACGCAGTATTTT. The V and J genes are TRBV12-5 and TRBJ2-3; D possibly corresponds to TRBD2 (5 bases). Germline CDR1 LGHNT, CDR2 FRNRAP. Deletions cut 6 bases from V and 7 bases from J, with 11 bases between. The CDR3 is 12 amino acids.